The rows below give T cell receptor beta chains drawn from one sample of a study of shared clonotypes between healthy human individuals. Only in-frame clones appear in the TCRdb table, and some are missing; sequencing was by immunoSEQ multiplex PCR. Of about 2.5 million clones listed, about nine tenths are singletons. Sample: naive CD4+ T cells from PBMCs. These receptors were taken from a man younger than 30 in good health. Some clones in this sample may be carry-over from other donors' samples. CDR3s include the opening cysteine and the closing phenylalanine or tryptophan. The order of the fields is J gene, clone size, D gene, V gene, CDR3 protein, CDR3 DNA. The D gene is left open where the match is weak. Clone size, where shown, is once, few, many, or a class for clones that have expanded.

J: TRBJ2-2; size: NA; D: NA; V: TRBV28; CDR3: CASSSTYTGELFF; DNA: TGTGCCAGCAGTTCGACATACACCGGGGAGCTGTTTTTT
J: TRBJ2-2; size: NA; D: NA; V: TRBV25-1; CDR3: CASSPTGQVVTGELFF; DNA: TGTGCCAGCAGCCCCACCGGCCAAGTCGTCACCGGGGAGCTGTTTTTT
J: TRBJ2-7; size: NA; D: TRBD2; V: TRBV6-5; CDR3: CASSYSLAGTYEQYF; DNA: TGTGCCAGCAGTTACTCCCTAGCGGGGACGTACGAGCAGTACTTC
J: TRBJ2-1; size: NA; D: NA; V: TRBV27; CDR3: CASSLRVRVHEQFF; DNA: TGTGCCAGCAGTTTAAGGGTTAGGGTACATGAGCAGTTCTTC
J: TRBJ1-1; size: few; D: NA; V: TRBV29-1; CDR3: CSVEEVGGTEAFF; DNA: TGCAGCGTTGAAGAGGTTGGAGGCACTGAAGCTTTCTTT
J: TRBJ2-2; size: NA; D: TRBD1; V: TRBV5-5; CDR3: CASSLVSGGTGELFF; DNA: TGTGCCAGCAGCTTGGTTTCAGGGGGCACCGGGGAGCTGTTTTTT
J: TRBJ2-2; size: NA; D: NA; V: TRBV5-4; CDR3: CASSLPANTGELFF; DNA: TGTGCCAGCAGCTTACCAGCGAACACCGGGGAGCTGTTTTTT
J: TRBJ2-1; size: NA; D: TRBD2; V: TRBV11-2; CDR3: CASSPDGTSGRPTYNEQFF; DNA: TGTGCCAGCAGCCCGGACGGGACTAGCGGGAGGCCCACATACAATGAGCAGTTCTTC
J: TRBJ2-3; size: NA; D: NA; V: TRBV30; CDR3: CAWRTGDTQYF; DNA: TGTGCCTGGAGGACTGGCGATACGCAGTATTTT
J: TRBJ2-7; size: once; D: TRBD2; V: TRBV28; CDR3: CASKELASGYEQYF; DNA: TGTGCCAGCAAGGAGTTGGCTAGCGGGTACGAGCAGTACTTC
J: TRBJ2-1; size: once; D: NA; V: TRBV4-1; CDR3: CASSQVRLVLSYNEQFF; DNA: TGCGCCAGCAGCCAGGTGAGACTAGTACTCTCCTACAATGAGCAGTTCTTC
J: TRBJ1-2; size: NA; D: NA; V: TRBV28; CDR3: CASSLPGYYGYTF; DNA: TGTGCCAGCAGTTTACCAGGGTACTATGGCTACACCTTC
J: TRBJ2-5; size: NA; D: TRBD1; V: TRBV7-6; CDR3: CASSFRDRGGDQYF; DNA: TGTGCCAGCAGCTTCCGGGACAGGGGTGGGGACCAGTACTTC